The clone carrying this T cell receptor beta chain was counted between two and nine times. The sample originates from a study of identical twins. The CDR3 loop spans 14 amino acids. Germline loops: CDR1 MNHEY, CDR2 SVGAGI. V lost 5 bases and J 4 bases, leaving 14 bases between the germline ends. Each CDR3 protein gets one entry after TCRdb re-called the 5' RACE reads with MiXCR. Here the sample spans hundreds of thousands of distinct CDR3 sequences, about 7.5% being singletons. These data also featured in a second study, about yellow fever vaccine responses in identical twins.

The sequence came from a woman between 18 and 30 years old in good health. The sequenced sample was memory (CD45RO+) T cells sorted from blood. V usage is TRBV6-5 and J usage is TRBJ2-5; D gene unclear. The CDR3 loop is CASSHGSGRETQYF. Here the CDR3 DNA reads TGTGCCAGCAGTCACGGGTCCGGCAGAGAGACCCAGTACTTC.